These T cell receptor beta chains were read from a single sample in a study of shared clonotypes between healthy human individuals. Produced via immunoSEQ multiplex PCR; TCRdb's table is partial and in-frame only. The table shows hundreds of thousands of clones, with 90% to 97% occurring only once. Sequencing input: memory CD8+ T cells sorted from blood. These receptors were collected from a man aged 25-45 years in good health. The CDR3 runs from the conserved cysteine through the conserved F or W. D genes are given only for firm matches. Clone size is stated in some rows and not others, as once, few, many or a class when expanded.

j_call v_call cdr3_length d_call clone_size cdr3_aa cdr3_nt
TRBJ2-5 TRBV6-5 14 . . CASSRRGVQETQYF TGTGCCAGCAGTCGGCGGGGCGTTCAAGAGACCCAGTACTTC
TRBJ1-1 TRBV19 14 . . CASSPSGRRTEAFF TGTGCCAGTAGCCCCTCAGGGAGACGGACTGAAGCTTTCTTT
TRBJ2-1 TRBV7-9 17 TRBD2 . CASSHPIRSGRANEQFF TGTGCCAGCAGCCATCCGATACGTAGCGGGAGGGCCAATGAGCAGTTCTTC
TRBJ2-5 TRBV29-1 13 . . CSVDWGLKETQYF TGCAGCGTTGATTGGGGGTTGAAAGAGACCCAGTACTTC
TRBJ2-3 TRBV5-1 15 TRBD2 . CASSLGSGNPDTQYF TGCGCCAGCAGCTTGGGAAGCGGGAACCCAGATACGCAGTATTTT
TRBJ2-5 TRBV7-9 13 . . CASSFDSAETQYF TGTGCCAGCAGCTTCGACAGTGCAGAGACCCAGTACTTC
TRBJ2-3 TRBV28 13 . once CASSSPTTDTQYF TGTGCCAGCAGTTCTCCGACCACAGATACGCAGTATTTT
TRBJ2-3 TRBV15 16 . . CATSRGRGAGTDTQYF TGTGCCACCAGCAGAGGGAGGGGCGCGGGCACAGATACGCAGTATTTT
TRBJ2-1 TRBV19 14 TRBD2 once CASSIWRGDNEQFF TGTGCCAGTAGTATATGGCGGGGGGACAATGAGCAGTTCTTC
TRBJ2-2 TRBV18 16 . . CASALAPPANTGELFF TGTGCCAGCGCCCTAGCGCCTCCAGCGAACACCGGGGAGCTGTTTTTT
TRBJ1-5 TRBV7-9 15 . once CASSSWGEPNQPQHF TGTGCCAGCAGTTCGTGGGGCGAACCAAATCAGCCCCAGCATTTT
TRBJ1-4 TRBV2 15 . . CASRSGAAANEKLFF TGTGCCAGCAGATCGGGGGCGGCGGCTAATGAAAAACTGTTTTTT
TRBJ2-7 TRBV7-9 14 . . CASSLEDRAYEQYF TGTGCCAGCAGCTTAGAGGATAGGGCCTACGAGCAGTACTTC
TRBJ1-4 TRBV4-2 15 TRBD1 . CASSQTGQGNEKLFF TGTGCCAGCAGCCAAACGGGACAGGGGAATGAAAAACTGTTTTTT
TRBJ1-1 TRBV18 17 . . CASSPRVGQNMNTEAFF TGTGCCAGCTCACCACGGGTCGGACAAAACATGAACACTGAAGCTTTCTTT
TRBJ2-3 TRBV5-1 15 . . CASSLRVSGADTQYF TGCGCCAGCAGCTTGAGGGTGAGTGGCGCAGATACGCAGTATTTT
TRBJ2-5 TRBV6-6 13 . . CASSYVAGWGQYF TGTGCCAGCAGTTACGTGGCAGGATGGGGGCAGTACTTC